This T cell receptor (beta chain) was profiled in a study of T cell changes during pregnancy in multiple sclerosis. Measured with immunoSEQ multiplex PCR; TCRdb has only the in-frame clones, and not every one. The data show some 93,000 clones, around 92% seen once. The specimen was peripheral blood, collected after pregnancy. The TCR originated in a female donor with multiple sclerosis, enrolled in a pregnancy study.

The CDR3 is CATRGSGANVLTF. The CDR3 DNA sequence: TGTGCCACAAGGGGGTCTGGGGCCAACGTCCTGACTTTC. The rearrangement uses TRBV6-5 and TRBJ2-6; a weak D match, TRBD1 (6 bases). Germline V gives CDR1 MNHEY, CDR2 SVGAGI. V lost 10 bases to trimming and J lost 1 base, with 8 bases between them. The CDR3 is 13 amino acids.